A single TCR beta chain is shown here with its context. The repertoire was sequenced with immunoSEQ multiplex PCR; TCRdb's copy has only in-frame clones and lacks some. The repertoire holds 310,000 or so clones, with 80% to 90% as singletons. The data derive from a study of blood T cell repertoires in COVID-19. Between the trimmed V and J ends, which lost 4 bases and 6 bases, there was a span of 13 bases. CDR1 and CDR2 from the germline V gene are MGHDK and SYGVNS. The length of the CDR3 is 13 residues. The gene calls are TRBV25-1 and TRBJ2-7; D possibly corresponds to TRBD2 (5 bases). Sequencing used peripheral blood. This clonotype was sampled from a man in his thirties or forties with COVID-19, enrolled during active disease. CDR3 protein: CASSVGGNGEQYF. CDR3 DNA: TGTGCCAGCAGTGTAGGAGGAAATGGCGAGCAGTACTTC.